The rows below give T cell receptor beta chains drawn from one sample of a study of beta chain features in type 1 diabetes. Here immunoSEQ multiplex PCR was the method, and the copy in TCRdb shows in-frame clones only, minus some. The data contain some 900,000 clones, roughly 17% of them seen just once; the ten biggest clones take up 0.023%. Sequenced input: naive CD4+ T cells from blood. All receptors derive from a woman aged 18-30 years in good health. The CDR3 runs from the conserved cysteine through the conserved F or W. D genes are given only for firm matches. Part of the rows lack a size; the others show once, few, many or a class for expanded clones.

cdr3_aa d_call j_call clone_size v_call
CSVYRRMPQETQYF . TRBJ2-5 few TRBV29-1
CASDGTDTQYF . TRBJ2-3 . TRBV28
CASSGGQGHYGYTF TRBD1 TRBJ1-2 . TRBV9
CATKASVQETQYF . TRBJ2-5 few TRBV15
CASSQASVSVGAFF . TRBJ1-1 . TRBV4-2
CASSRIGWWQFF . TRBJ2-1 . TRBV28
CASSMTVGQNIQYF . TRBJ2-4 . TRBV6-6
CASSLAALQSQYF . TRBJ2-5 few TRBV28
CASSRDVTAEAFF . TRBJ1-1 . TRBV7-2
CASSSAGTIYNEQFF . TRBJ2-1 . TRBV7-9
CATSRVRLGGRAINEQFF TRBD2 TRBJ2-1 few TRBV15
CASSYSIHGNYEQYF . TRBJ2-7 few TRBV6-5
CASLGQGMALHEQFF TRBD1 TRBJ2-1 few TRBV6-1
CASSPLPHRTGWLGEQYF . TRBJ2-7 . TRBV21-1
CASSLGWGPDTGELFF . TRBJ2-2 few TRBV7-2
CASSHTGLLHETQYF . TRBJ2-5 . TRBV5-5
CASSPPLAGVSTDTQYF TRBD2 TRBJ2-3 once TRBV14
CASSKLAGRTGELFF TRBD2 TRBJ2-2 . TRBV6-5
CASSQEDNSYEQYF . . . TRBV4-3
CASSLLDRYEQYF TRBD1 . . TRBV5-6
CASSYRDRANYGYTF TRBD1 TRBJ1-2 few TRBV6-5
CASSLAGGSSYNEQFF . TRBJ2-1 . TRBV5-1
CASSQGQGGNEQFF . TRBJ2-1 . TRBV4-2
CASSWGRDTEAFF . TRBJ1-1 . TRBV5-4
CASSVWPSGSNEQFF . TRBJ2-1 . TRBV6-1
CASSRPGSGSYEQYF TRBD2 TRBJ2-7 few TRBV18
CASSLRQDQETQYF . TRBJ2-5 few TRBV5-4
CASSSTGNTGELFF . TRBJ2-2 few TRBV2
CASSPGPGQANYGYTF . TRBJ1-2 few TRBV5-1
CASSWEQGGAQHF TRBD1 TRBJ1-5 . TRBV7-2
CASSQPLSSYNEQFF . TRBJ2-1 few TRBV16
CASSKPGATDTQYF . TRBJ2-3 . TRBV28
CASRADNNYGYTF . TRBJ1-2 . TRBV6-6
CASSVGPRLAGGPDTQYF TRBD2 TRBJ2-3 . TRBV9
CASKGGTNTGELFF . TRBJ2-2 . TRBV28
CASSPRDSSTDTQYF . TRBJ2-3 few TRBV18
CASSDEAGGVYEQFF TRBD2 TRBJ2-1 few TRBV10-2
CASSYGVAYNEQFF . TRBJ2-1 few TRBV6-5
CASSLGGSGRSYEQYF . TRBJ2-7 few TRBV7-9
CASSTGQGKWNTEAFF TRBD1 TRBJ1-1 few TRBV7-9
CSARDRQEAYF . TRBJ2-7 few TRBV20-1
CASSQSLGYGYTF . TRBJ1-2 . TRBV14
CAISGGVSYEQYF . TRBJ2-7 . TRBV10-3
CASSFSSGGGYEQYF . . . TRBV7-9
CASSFGAAPYGYTF . TRBJ1-2 once TRBV5-1
CASRRQPGSYEQYF . TRBJ2-7 few TRBV6-5
CASSLGVSSSGIYEQFF TRBD2 TRBJ2-1 few TRBV7-2
CASSFPGLAYNEQFF TRBD2 TRBJ2-1 few TRBV28
CASSQEVSGLRWNNEQFF . TRBJ2-1 . TRBV4-3
CASSLVAGAGEAFF . TRBJ1-1 few TRBV7-2
CASSLGAGGNQETQYF . TRBJ2-5 few TRBV4-2
CAISEPTGMREANYGYTF TRBD1 TRBJ1-2 . TRBV10-3
CASSSLAGVGETQYF TRBD2 TRBJ2-5 . TRBV6-6
CAIGTSQETQYF TRBD2 TRBJ2-5 few TRBV10-3